The 27 T cell receptor beta chains presented below share a single source sample, sequenced in a study of shared clonotypes between healthy human individuals. Assay: immunoSEQ multiplex PCR; the TCRdb copy retains only in-frame clones and omits some. The table lists roughly 2 million clones, over 85% of them singletons. Sequencing was performed on naive CD4+ T cells sorted from blood. Subset noted: CD45RA+ positively selected. The receptors come from a young man in good health.

The rearrangement links TRBV18 to TRBJ2-1; no firm D call. CDR1 and CDR2 from the germline V gene are KGHSH and LQKENI. Trimming took 6 bases from V and 1 from J, leaving 7 bases between them. The length of the CDR3 is 13 residues. CDR3 nucleotide sequence: TGTGCCAGCTCTCTGGGATCCTACAATGAGCAGTTCTTC. This codes for CASSLGSYNEQFF. The full variable domain, with the rest looked up from reference TRBV18 and TRBJ2-1, is NAGVMQNPRHLVRRRGQEARLRCSPMKGHSHVYWYRQLPEEGLKFMVYLQKENIIDESGMPKERFSAEFPKEGPSILRIQQVVRGDSAAYFCASSLGSYNEQFFGPGTRLTVL.

The rearrangement uses TRBV7-2 and TRBJ2-5; D is perhaps TRBD2 (6 bases). CDR1 is SGHTA, CDR2 FQGNSA, per germline. This CDR3 comprises 13 residues. The germline V and J ends were trimmed by 5 bases and 3 bases, with 10 bases remaining between them. The CDR3 here is CASSLGLKETQYF. Written as DNA, the CDR3 is TGTGCCAGCAGCCTGGGACTCAAAGAGACCCAGTACTTC.

The chain's CDR3 is CAWSIQGGSSEQYF. CDR3 sequence (DNA): TGTGCCTGGAGTATACAGGGGGGATCCAGCGAGCAGTACTTC. This chain links TRBV30 with TRBJ2-7; 8 bases are a match to TRBD1. Germline V CDR1 and CDR2: GTSNPN, SVGIG (reference sequence). V lost 2 bases to trimming and J lost 6 bases; unmatched junction nucleotides: 9. The CDR3 has 14 amino acids.

The chain links TRBV20-1 to TRBJ1-4; D is ambiguous. Germline V gene lookup returns CDR1 DFQATT and CDR2 SNEGSKA (reference sequence). V was trimmed by 2 bases and J by 7 bases, leaving 5 bases between them. CDR3 length: 11 amino acids. In DNA, the CDR3 is TGCAGTGCTAGAATCGGTGAAAAACTGTTTTTT. Amino acid sequence: CSARIGEKLFF.

The count of this clone is one. J is TRBJ1-1 and V is TRBV28; no firm D call. The germline CDR1 and CDR2 sequences are MDHEN and SYDVKM. With 2 bases removed from V and 6 bases from J, the gap between germline ends came to 16 bases. There are 15 residues in the CDR3. CDR3 in DNA: TGTGCCAGCAGTTTAAGATTCATCAATCACTCTGAAGCTTTCTTT. Its translation is CASSLRFINHSEAFF.

This chain uses TRBV19 with TRBJ1-3; D gene uncertain. There are 12 residues in the CDR3. V gave up 3 bases and J gave up 3 bases, with 3 bases separating them. Germline V lookup: CDR1 LNHDA, CDR2 SQIVND (reference sequence). In nucleotides, the CDR3 is TGTGCCAGTAGTATCCGTGGAAACACCATATATTTT. Its translation is CASSIRGNTIYF.

The V call is TRBV28, the J call TRBJ1-4, with 7 bases identical to TRBD1. Germline values: CDR1 MDHEN, CDR2 SYDVKM. V shed 3 bases and J 7 bases; nucleotides not matched to a gene: 8. This CDR3 is built from 15 residues. The CDR3 spells CASSFNPGGREKLFF. The CDR3 bases are TGTGCCAGCAGTTTTAATCCAGGGGGACGTGAAAAACTGTTTTTT.

A single count supports this clone. This may stem from a read error, because a much larger clone lies one nucleotide away. This chain links TRBV6-1 with TRBJ1-3; D unresolved. V lost 6 bases to trimming and J lost 3 bases, with 6 bases between them. Looked up from germline, CDR1 is MNHNS and CDR2 is SASEGT. The CDR3 extends over 12 amino acids. The CDR3 sequence is CASSALGNTIYF. The CDR3 DNA is TGTGCCAGCAGCGCCCTTGGAAACACCATATATTTT.

The CDR3 DNA follows: TGTGCCTGGAGTGTACGGGTATCGGGACACTACAATGAGCAGTTCTTC. Translating gives CAWSVRVSGHYNEQFF. The V gene is TRBV30, the J gene TRBJ2-1; weak D call: TRBD1 (6 bases). The germline V and J ends were trimmed by 0 bases and 3 bases, with 15 bases remaining between them. In germline, CDR1 is GTSNPN, CDR2 SVGIG (reference sequence). The CDR3 has 16 amino acids.

The chain uses TRBV11-3 and TRBJ2-1, with D hard to call. Trimming removed 5 bases from V and 5 bases from J, with 13 bases in between. In germline, CDR1 is SGHNT, CDR2 YENEEA. CDR3 length: 14 amino acids. In DNA form, the CDR3 reads TGTGCCAGCAGCCTCCCAGGTACCCACAATGAGCAGTTCTTC. Its translation is CASSLPGTHNEQFF.

The chain uses TRBV5-1 and TRBJ2-7, with D unresolved. Germline loops: CDR1 SGHRS, CDR2 YFSETQ. This CDR3 region has 14 residues. The V end lost 3 bases, the J end lost 4 bases, and 14 bases lay between the germline ends. The CDR3 reads CASSYNEVEYEQYF. CDR3 sequence (DNA): TGCGCCAGCAGCTACAATGAGGTTGAATACGAGCAGTACTTC.

The chain employs TRBV5-6 and TRBJ1-4; no firm D call. The CDR3 is 15 residues long. Germline V gene sequence: CDR1 SGHDT, CDR2 YYEEEE. Trimming shortened V by 4 bases and J by 4 bases, and 14 bases separated the two germline ends. CDR3 nucleotides: TGTGCCAGCAGCCCGATGGGCGGCATTAATGAAAAACTGTTTTTT. Translation: CASSPMGGINEKLFF.

This sequence joins TRBV5-4 and TRBJ2-6, with TRBD1 matching over 12 bases. CDR1 and CDR2 (germline): SGHNT, YYREEE (reference sequence). The CDR3 length is 20 residues. The V gene end was trimmed by 3 bases and the J gene end by 1 base; junction bases not matched to a gene: 11. The CDR3 is CASSWSPGTGGGSGANVLTF. The CDR3 DNA reads TGTGCCAGCAGCTGGAGTCCCGGGACAGGGGGCGGGTCTGGGGCCAACGTCCTGACTTTC.

In nucleotides, the CDR3 is TGCGCCAGCAGCTTGCGCAGGGGGCGAAACGAGCAGTACTTC. Its protein product is CASSLRRGRNEQYF. This sequence joins TRBV5-1 and TRBJ2-7; 8 bases align to TRBD1. Germline CDR1 and CDR2: SGHRS and YFSETQ. This CDR3 is 14 amino acids long. V dropped 1 base and J dropped 5; count of bases not matched to a gene: 5.

This sequence joins TRBV7-8 and TRBJ2-7; 10 positions agree with TRBD2. The V and J ends lost 3 bases and 1 base, in that order; junction bases with no gene match: 3. CDR1 is SGHVS, CDR2 FQNEAQ, per germline. The CDR3 loop spans 15 amino acids. The CDR3 region is CASSLEGLASYEQYF. CDR3 in DNA: TGTGCCAGCAGCTTGGAGGGACTAGCGTCCTACGAGCAGTACTTC.

This chain joins TRBV28 and TRBJ2-7; no definite D call. The V gene's germline CDR1 is MDHEN and CDR2 SYDVKM. The CDR3 sequence is 15 residues long. Trimming cost V 1 base and J 2 bases, with 12 bases left between them. The CDR3 DNA reads as TGTGCCAGCAGTTTATCCCGGCGATTTCCCTACGAGCAGTACTTC. It is translated as CASSLSRRFPYEQYF.

The chain links TRBV5-5 to TRBJ2-7, with D maybe TRBD1 (7 bases). The length of the CDR3 is 15 residues. V was shortened by 2 bases and J by 0 bases, with 12 bases between the two germline ends. Per germline, CDR1 SGHKS and CDR2 YYEKEE (reference sequence). Here the CDR3 reads CASSFGGQSSYEQYF. In DNA form, the CDR3 reads TGTGCCAGCAGCTTCGGGGGACAGTCCTCCTACGAGCAGTACTTC.

Regarding this clone: Other DNA sequences in the same sample also yield this CDR3. The chain recombines TRBV5-1 with TRBJ2-7; 10 bases fit TRBD2. V trimming: 0 bases; J trimming: 1 base; junction bases outside the gene matches: 1. The CDR3 is 15 residues long. Germline V gives CDR1 SGHRS, CDR2 YFSETQ. The DNA for the CDR3 is TGCGCCAGCAGCTTGGGGACTAGCGGATCCTACGAGCAGTACTTC. This gives the protein CASSLGTSGSYEQYF.

CDR3: CASSKTSGGADTQYF. The CDR3 region has the DNA TGTGCCAGCAGTAAGACTAGCGGGGGGGCAGATACGCAGTATTTT. The chain recombines TRBV28 with TRBJ2-3; 14 nucleotides line up with TRBD2. V lost 5 bases and J lost 4; bases outside the gene matches: 2. The CDR3 consists of 15 residues. In germline, CDR1 is MDHEN, CDR2 SYDVKM.

CDR3 DNA: TGTGCCAGCAGCCAAGAAACAGGGGAGCAGTTCTTC. As protein: CASSQETGEQFF. J is TRBJ2-1 and V is TRBV21-1; the D call TRBD1 from the table was never checked on the DNA. TRBV21-1 corresponds to a pseudogene. The CDR3 has 12 amino acids.

The rearrangement uses TRBV10-1 and TRBJ2-3; 7 nucleotides agree with TRBD1. Germline V gene data show CDR1 as WNHNN and CDR2 as SYGVQD (reference sequence). This CDR3 contains 15 residues. V was pared by 5 bases and J by 0 bases, with 5 bases of the junction left unmatched. The CDR3 loop is CASSSTGQSTDTQYF. In nucleotides, the CDR3 is TGCGCCAGCAGTTCTACGGGACAGAGCACAGATACGCAGTATTTT.

The CDR3 reads CAWSPDPSGADTQYF. The CDR3 bases are TGTGCCTGGAGCCCGGACCCAAGTGGCGCAGATACGCAGTATTTT. The chain employs TRBV30 and TRBJ2-3; D not certain. CDR3 length equals 15 residues. Trimming cost V 3 bases and J 4 bases, with 17 bases left between them. From germline, CDR1 is GTSNPN and CDR2 SVGIG (reference sequence).

V usage is TRBV27 and J usage is TRBJ2-7; D unclear. The CDR3 contains 10 residues. The germline V and J ends were trimmed by 8 bases and 6 bases, with 8 bases remaining between them. Germline assignment: CDR1 MNHEY and CDR2 SMNVEV (reference sequence). The chain's CDR3 is CASVDSEQYF. The CDR3, as DNA: TGTGCCAGCGTCGATAGCGAGCAGTACTTC.

This sequence joins TRBV19 and TRBJ1-2; 7 nucleotides agree with TRBD1. With 9 bases clipped from V and 4 bases from J, the junction kept 5 bases outside the gene matches. The germline gives CDR1 LNHDA, CDR2 SQIVND (reference sequence). This CDR3 contains 12 residues. The CDR3 nucleotides are TGTGCCAGACAGGGGAGGGCCTATGGCTACACCTTC. Its protein product is CARQGRAYGYTF.

The chain is built from TRBV7-9 and TRBJ1-1, with 10 nucleotides matching TRBD1. With 4 bases clipped from V and 6 bases from J, the junction kept 5 bases outside the gene matches. This CDR3 contains 14 residues. Germline V gives CDR1 SEHNR, CDR2 FQNEAQ (reference sequence). CDR3 residues: CASSWGTGVPEAFF. CDR3 sequence (DNA): TGTGCCAGCAGCTGGGGGACAGGGGTACCTGAAGCTTTCTTT.

V gene TRBV2 combines with J gene TRBJ2-1; 13 bases agree with TRBD2. The CDR3 contains 22 residues. Germline-derived CDR1 and CDR2 are SNHLY and FYNNEI. Trimming took 5 bases from V and 0 from J; bases not matched to a gene: 19. This chain's CDR3 is CASSTTPPGTSGTASSYNEQFF. The CDR3 DNA reads as TGTGCCAGCAGTACGACTCCACCCGGGACTAGCGGGACCGCAAGCTCCTACAATGAGCAGTTCTTC. The full variable domain, completed using reference TRBV2 and TRBJ2-1, is EPEVTQTPSHQVTQMGQEVILRCVPISNHLYFYWYRQILGQKVEFLVSFYNNEISEKSEIFDDQFSVERPDGSNFTLKIRSTKLEDSAMYFCASSTTPPGTSGTASSYNEQFFGPGTRLTVL.

The chain joins TRBV5-6 to TRBJ2-1; TRBD1 or TRBD2 may be the D gene (6 bases each). CDR1 and CDR2 (germline): SGHDT, YYEEEE. The CDR3 extends over 14 amino acids. V was shortened by 2 bases and J by 7 bases, with 13 bases between the two germline ends. Here the CDR3 reads CASSFGGLWNEQFF. CDR3 coding DNA: TGTGCCAGCAGCTTTGGGGGGCTTTGGAATGAGCAGTTCTTC.